This T cell receptor (beta chain) came from a study of blood T cell repertoires in COVID-19. The table came from immunoSEQ multiplex PCR; TCRdb's copy has only in-frame clones and leaves some out. The sample includes 150,000 or so clones, over 75% seen only once; the top ten take approximately 11%. The CDR3 covers 18 residues. Germline V gene data show CDR1 as SGHAT and CDR2 as FQNNGV. J lost 2 bases, V lost 3 bases, and 15 bases had no gene match. Sequencing was performed on PBMCs or T cells enriched from blood (not recorded which). V gene TRBV11-2 combines with J gene TRBJ2-7; TRBD2 matches at 8 bases. The TCR comes from a man between 50 and 59 years old who had recovered from COVID-19. The CDR3 DNA reads TGTGCCAGCAGCTTTAGGGTCTCGGGGGTAGCGGGGACCTACGAGCAGTACTTC. Protein sequence: CASSFRVSGVAGTYEQYF.